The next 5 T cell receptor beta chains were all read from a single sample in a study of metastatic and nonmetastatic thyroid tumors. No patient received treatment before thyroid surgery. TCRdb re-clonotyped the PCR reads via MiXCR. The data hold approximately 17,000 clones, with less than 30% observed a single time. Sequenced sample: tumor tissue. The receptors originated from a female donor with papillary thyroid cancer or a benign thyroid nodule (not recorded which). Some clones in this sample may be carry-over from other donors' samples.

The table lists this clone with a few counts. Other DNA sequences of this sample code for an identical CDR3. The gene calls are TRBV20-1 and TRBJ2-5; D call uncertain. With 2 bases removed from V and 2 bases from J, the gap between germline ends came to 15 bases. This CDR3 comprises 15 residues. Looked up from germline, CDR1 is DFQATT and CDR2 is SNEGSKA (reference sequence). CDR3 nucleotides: TGCAGTGCTAGACATGCTAGTGGGATACAAGAGACCCAGTACTTC. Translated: CSARHASGIQETQYF.

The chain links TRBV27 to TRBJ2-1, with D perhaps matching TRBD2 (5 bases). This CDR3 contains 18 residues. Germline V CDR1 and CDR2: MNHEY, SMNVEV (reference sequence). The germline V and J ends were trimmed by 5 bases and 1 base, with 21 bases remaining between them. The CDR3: CASSPLSGSFRSYNEQFF. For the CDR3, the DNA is TGTGCCAGCAGTCCCCTCTCTGGGAGCTTCCGGTCCTACAATGAGCAGTTCTTC.

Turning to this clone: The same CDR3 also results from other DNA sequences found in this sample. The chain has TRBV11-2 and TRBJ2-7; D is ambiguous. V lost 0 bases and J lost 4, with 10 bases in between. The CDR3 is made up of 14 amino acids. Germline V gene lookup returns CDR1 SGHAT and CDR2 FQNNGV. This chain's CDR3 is CASSLDPGPYEQYF. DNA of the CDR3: TGTGCCAGCAGCTTAGATCCCGGGCCGTACGAGCAGTACTTC.

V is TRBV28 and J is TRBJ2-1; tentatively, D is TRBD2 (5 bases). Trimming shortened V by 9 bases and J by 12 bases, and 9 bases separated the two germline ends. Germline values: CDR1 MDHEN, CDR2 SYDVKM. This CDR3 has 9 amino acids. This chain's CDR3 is CARSEGQFF. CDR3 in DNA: TGTGCCAGGTCCGAGGGGCAGTTCTTC.

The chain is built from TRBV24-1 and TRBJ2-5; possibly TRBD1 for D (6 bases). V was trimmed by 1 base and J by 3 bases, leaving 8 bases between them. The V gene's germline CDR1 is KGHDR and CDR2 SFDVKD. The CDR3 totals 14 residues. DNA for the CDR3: TGTGCCACCAGTGATTTTGGACAGAAAGAGACCCAGTACTTC. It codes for CATSDFGQKETQYF.